The rows below give T cell receptor beta chains drawn from one sample of a study of shared clonotypes between healthy human individuals. Profiling relied on immunoSEQ multiplex PCR, and the TCRdb table lists in-frame clones only, not all of them. The table has 450,000 to 650,000 clones, around three quarters seen once; the top ten hold 12%. The sample comprised PBMCs. These receptors came from a woman aged 40-49 years in good health. Some clones in this sample may be carry-over from other donors' samples. Each CDR3 is given with its conserved first and last residue. D genes are given only for firm matches. Size values are once, few and many counts, or a class for expanded clones, and some rows have none.

TRBJ2-2,TRBV7-3,TRBD1,NA,CASSKDRADGELFF,TGTGCCAGCAGCAAGGACAGGGCCGACGGGGAGCTGTTTTTT
TRBJ1-1,TRBV6-5,NA,NA,CASTLEPLNTEAFF,TGTGCCAGCACCCTGGAACCTCTGAACACTGAAGCTTTCTTT
TRBJ1-5,TRBV18,TRBD1,NA,CASSPRQGGGPYQPQHF,TGTGCCAGCTCACCACGACAGGGGGGCGGTCCTTATCAGCCCCAGCATTTT
TRBJ1-5,TRBV30,NA,NA,CAWSRGPYSNQPQHF,TGTGCCTGGAGTCGGGGGCCGTATAGCAATCAGCCCCAGCATTTT
TRBJ1-1,TRBV5-8,NA,NA,CASSLEYRGFLGNTEAFF,TGTGCCAGCAGCTTGGAGTATCGGGGTTTCCTGGGGAACACTGAAGCTTTCTTT
TRBJ2-1,TRBV7-2,NA,NA,CASSLFLGGQFF,TGTGCCAGCAGCCTATTTCTGGGGGGGCAGTTCTTC
TRBJ2-1,TRBV7-2,NA,few,CASSSSGGGYNEQFF,TGTGCCAGCAGCTCTAGCGGAGGGGGGTACAATGAGCAGTTCTTC
TRBJ1-1,TRBV7-9,NA,NA,CASSSGLNTEAFF,TGTGCCAGCAGTTCAGGGCTGAACACTGAAGCTTTCTTT
TRBJ1-1,TRBV4-3,NA,NA,CASSHGLNTEAFF,TGCGCCAGCAGCCACGGATTGAACACTGAAGCTTTCTTT
TRBJ2-1,TRBV6-4,NA,NA,CASSADSYNEQFF,TGTGCCAGCAGTGCGGACTCGTACAATGAGCAGTTCTTC
TRBJ2-4,TRBV30,TRBD1,once,CAWSEQGALAKNIQYF,TGTGCCTGGAGTGAACAGGGGGCATTAGCCAAAAACATTCAGTACTTC
TRBJ2-1,TRBV25-1,TRBD1,NA,CASSERTGGNDEQFF,TGTGCCAGCAGTGAACGGACAGGGGGAAACGATGAGCAGTTCTTC
TRBJ1-1,TRBV2,NA,NA,CASSDPSGITEAFF,TGTGCCAGCAGTGACCCCTCAGGGATTACTGAAGCTTTCTTT
TRBJ2-3,TRBV18,NA,NA,CASSSRDTDTQYF,TGTGCCAGCTCCTCCCGGGACACAGATACGCAGTATTTT
TRBJ2-7,TRBV7-8,NA,NA,CASSLGAYEQYF,TGTGCCAGCAGCTTAGGTGCCTACGAGCAGTACTTC
TRBJ2-4,TRBV2,TRBD1,NA,CASTGGSAKNIQYF,TGTGCCAGCACAGGGGGCTCAGCCAAAAACATTCAGTACTTC
TRBJ2-2,TRBV29-1,TRBD1,NA,CSVADRGRTGELFF,TGCAGCGTTGCCGACAGGGGTCGTACCGGGGAGCTGTTTTTT
TRBJ2-1,TRBV5-6,TRBD2,once,CASSLLGASGSNEQFF,TGTGCCAGCAGCTTGCTGGGAGCCAGCGGGAGCAATGAGCAGTTCTTC
TRBJ2-7,TRBV7-6,NA,NA,CASSLGSAFMDEQYF,TGTGCCAGCAGCTTAGGATCCGCCTTTATGGACGAGCAGTACTTC
TRBJ2-2,TRBV10-1,TRBD1,NA,CASSAVGTGGSGELFF,TGCGCCAGCAGTGCTGTAGGGACAGGGGGATCCGGGGAGCTGTTTTTT
TRBJ2-5,TRBV28,TRBD2,NA,CASSFIETRFSREGETQYF,TGTGCCAGCAGTTTTATTGAGACTAGATTTTCCCGGGAGGGTGAGACCCAGTACTTC
TRBJ2-5,TRBV7-3,TRBD2,NA,CASSLPGGPVETQYF,TGTGCCAGCAGCTTACCGGGAGGGCCGGTAGAGACCCAGTACTTC
TRBJ2-7,TRBV6-1,NA,NA,CASNMDWSSYEQYF,TGTGCCAGCAATATGGACTGGAGCTCCTACGAGCAGTACTTC
TRBJ1-2,TRBV6-6,NA,NA,CASSYDPQGSSGYTF,TGTGCCAGCAGTTACGACCCACAGGGTTCGTCTGGCTACACCTTC
TRBJ2-2,TRBV5-1,TRBD1,few,CASSRGQGNTGELFF,TGCGCCAGCAGCCGGGGACAGGGGAACACCGGGGAGCTGTTTTTT
TRBJ1-4,TRBV4-3,NA,NA,CASSQLIGEQGEKLFF,TGCGCCAGCAGCCAACTGATTGGAGAGCAAGGCGAAAAACTGTTTTTT
TRBJ1-2,TRBV11-2,NA,NA,CASSLGAVYGYTF,TGTGCCAGCAGCTTAGGGGCAGTCTATGGCTACACCTTC
TRBJ2-7,TRBV6-6,NA,NA,CASSYSNRQPSYEQYF,TGTGCCAGCAGTTACTCCAACCGACAGCCCTCCTACGAGCAGTACTTC
TRBJ2-7,TRBV29-1,TRBD1,NA,CSAAGTGLDEQYF,TGCAGCGCCGCCGGGACAGGGCTTGACGAGCAGTACTTC
TRBJ2-7,TRBV7-8,TRBD2,NA,CASSLSGGLYEQYF,TGTGCCAGCAGCTTATCGGGAGGGCTGTACGAGCAGTACTTC
TRBJ2-3,TRBV9,NA,NA,CASSAPGTDTQYF,TGTGCCAGCAGCGCCCCCGGCACAGATACGCAGTATTTT
TRBJ1-1,TRBV28,TRBD1,NA,CASSSGQSTEAFF,TGTGCCAGCAGCTCGGGACAGAGCACTGAAGCTTTCTTT
TRBJ2-5,TRBV5-1,NA,NA,CASRITETQYF,TGCGCCAGCAGGATCACGGAGACCCAGTACTTC
TRBJ1-1,TRBV27,NA,NA,CASSFREDTEAFF,TGTGCCAGCAGTTTTCGGGAGGACACTGAAGCTTTCTTT
TRBJ1-1,TRBV27,TRBD1,NA,CASSFNRGTEAFF,TGTGCCAGCAGTTTTAACAGGGGCACTGAAGCTTTCTTT
TRBJ2-7,TRBV4-3,TRBD2,NA,CASSQEALAGAGEQYF,TGCGCCAGCAGCCAAGAGGCACTAGCGGGAGCAGGGGAGCAGTACTTC
TRBJ2-7,TRBV30,NA,NA,CASALDQIAAYEQYF,TGTGCCTCAGCCTTGGACCAGATAGCGGCCTACGAGCAGTACTTC